These 18 T cell receptor beta chains were sequenced from one sample in a study of T cells in Graves' hyperthyroidism and ophthalmopathy. RNA transcripts yielded amplified TCR beta CDR3 regions. Primed by the HTBI set, a first-round RT-PCR was run on the TCR CDR3. TCRdb ran MiXCR on the multiplex PCR reads and lists one entry per CDR3 protein. Here the sample spans roughly 530,000 distinct CDR3 sequences, 17% being singletons. The sequenced sample was blood. These receptors were taken from a woman younger than 30 with Graves' ophthalmopathy.

This clonotype was counted between two and nine times. The CDR3 reads CASSRTVESNEKLFF. CDR3 in DNA: TGTGCCAGCAGCCGGACAGTAGAAAGTAATGAAAAACTGTTTTTT. The rearrangement joins TRBV28 to TRBJ1-4; TRBD1 might be the D (6 bases). This CDR3 has 15 amino acids. The germline V gene encodes CDR1 MDHEN and CDR2 SYDVKM. Trimming stripped 6 bases from V and 4 bases from J, with 15 bases between.

This clonotype occurred many times. The rearrangement uses TRBV2 and TRBJ2-1, with D hard to call. Trimming shortened V by 4 bases and J by 4 bases, and 8 bases separated the two germline ends. CDR3 length: 13 residues. Per germline, CDR1 SNHLY and CDR2 FYNNEI. Written as DNA, the CDR3 is TGTGCCAGCAGTGCGGCGGCTTACAATGAGCAGTTCTTC. It encodes CASSAAAYNEQFF.

This clonotype was seen many times. The chain has TRBV6-1 and TRBJ2-7, with TRBD2 matching over 9 bases. V shed 6 bases and J 2 bases; nucleotides not matched to a gene: 17. This CDR3 is 18 amino acids long. CDR1 is MNHNS, CDR2 SASEGT, per germline. As DNA, the CDR3 is TGTGCCAGCAGGGGGGGGGGGGTAACTAGCGGGCCAACCTACGAGCAGTACTTC. This gives the protein CASRGGGVTSGPTYEQYF.

In this sample, this clonotype turned up many times. This chain uses TRBV28 with TRBJ1-1; TRBD1 matches at 7 bases. CDR1 is MDHEN and CDR2 is SYDVKM in the germline V gene. V shed 6 bases, J shed 4 bases, and the junction held 5 bases outside the gene matches. CDR3 length equals 13 residues. The CDR3 coding sequence is TGTGCCAGCAGACCACAGGGGTTCACTGAAGCTTTCTTT. Translated: CASRPQGFTEAFF.

This clonotype was seen at least ten times. V and J are TRBV13 and TRBJ2-1, with unresolved D. The CDR3 consists of 16 residues. Germline V gives CDR1 PRHDT, CDR2 FYEKMQ (reference sequence). The ends were cut back, 1 base at V and 1 base at J, with 11 bases in the middle. This CDR3 reads CASSLESASSYNEQFF. CDR3 nucleotides: TGTGCCAGCAGCTTAGAGTCGGCGAGTTCCTACAATGAGCAGTTCTTC.

This clonotype was detected a few times. The CDR3 nucleotides read TGTGCCAGTAGTACACAGATCATGAACACTGAAGCTTTCTTT. This sequence encodes CASSTQIMNTEAFF. The chain has TRBV19 and TRBJ1-1; D is undetermined. With 4 bases removed from V and 0 bases from J, the gap between germline ends came to 9 bases. This CDR3 region has 14 residues. Germline values: CDR1 LNHDA, CDR2 SQIVND (reference sequence).

In this sample, this clonotype turned up many times. This rearrangement joins TRBV20-1 to TRBJ2-7; either TRBD1 or TRBD2 may supply D (5 bases each). Germline assignment: CDR1 DFQATT and CDR2 SNEGSKA (reference sequence). The CDR3 is 13 amino acids. V was clipped by 3 bases and J by 3 bases, with 12 bases between them. The CDR3 loop reads CSASGAVNYEQYF. The CDR3 DNA follows: TGCAGTGCTAGCGGGGCGGTGAACTACGAGCAGTACTTC.

The chain recombines TRBV28 with TRBJ2-3, with 13 positions matching TRBD2. Losses at the gene ends were 5 bases for V and 7 bases for J; bases not matched to a gene: 9. Germline CDR1 reads MDHEN; CDR2 reads SYDVKM. This CDR3 contains 16 residues. In DNA, the CDR3 is TGTGCCAGCAGTGCATACCCCGGGACTAGCGGGAATACGCAGTATTTT. Amino acid sequence: CASSAYPGTSGNTQYF.

The V and J genes are TRBV29-1 and TRBJ2-1; unclear D gene. Trimming cost V 5 bases and J 0 bases, with 17 bases left between them. The CDR3 has 16 amino acids. Germline V gene sequence: CDR1 SQVTM, CDR2 ANQGSEA. The CDR3 bases are TGCAGCGTTTTCGGTGGGGTGGAAAGCTCCTACAATGAGCAGTTCTTC. Protein product: CSVFGGVESSYNEQFF.

This chain connects TRBV6-1 to TRBJ2-5; 14 nucleotides line up with TRBD2. Trimming cost V 5 bases and J 1 base; bases outside gene matches: 24. The CDR3 has 23 amino acids. The germline gives CDR1 MNHNS, CDR2 SASEGT. CDR3 residues: CASSLRGLAGEERGGGFQETQYF. CDR3 nucleotide sequence: TGTGCCAGCAGTTTAAGGGGACTAGCGGGAGAGGAAAGGGGAGGGGGGTTCCAAGAGACCCAGTACTTC.

This clonotype was seen ten or more times. V is TRBV3-1 and J is TRBJ2-5; TRBD2 agrees at 11 bases. The V and J ends lost 1 base and 3 bases, in that order; junction bases with no gene match: 7. This CDR3 spans 17 amino acids. Germline values: CDR1 LGHDT, CDR2 YNNKEL (reference sequence). CDR3 sequence reads: CASSQVGRGLAEETQYF. As DNA, the CDR3 is TGTGCCAGCAGCCAAGTTGGGAGGGGACTAGCGGAAGAGACCCAGTACTTC.

This clonotype appeared many times. The chain joins TRBV14 to TRBJ2-1, with D unresolved. CDR3 length: 16 residues. V lost 2 bases, J lost 0 bases, and 11 bases lay in between. The germline gives CDR1 SGHDN, CDR2 FVKESK. The CDR3 region is CASSQLLSSSYNEQFF. CDR3 nucleotides: TGTGCCAGCAGCCAATTACTGTCGAGCTCCTACAATGAGCAGTTCTTC.

The sample holds a few counts of this clonotype. This chain joins TRBV15 and TRBJ2-3, with TRBD2 matching 10 bases. Germline CDR1 is LNHNV and CDR2 is YYDKDF (reference sequence). The J segment lost 5 bases and the V segment lost 1 base, leaving 15 bases of the junction unmatched. The CDR3 is 19 amino acids. CDR3 in amino acids: CATSRVGRSLAGVRDTQYF. For the CDR3, the DNA is TGTGCCACCAGCAGAGTGGGGAGAAGTCTAGCGGGGGTGAGAGATACGCAGTATTTT.

This rearrangement joins TRBV4-2 to TRBJ1-6, with a possible D match to TRBD1 (6 bases). Germline values: CDR1 LGHNA, CDR2 YNFKEQ. CDR3 length equals 18 residues. Between the trimmed V and J ends, which lost 4 bases and 9 bases, there was a span of 25 bases. CDR3 loop: CASSLTPAGAAKSSPLHF. The CDR3 region has the DNA TGTGCCAGCAGCCTCACTCCAGCAGGGGCAGCTAAGAGTTCACCCCTCCACTTT.

Only a few counts were recorded for this clonotype. V is TRBV4-1 and J is TRBJ2-3; D may be TRBD2 (6 bases). Per germline, CDR1 MGHRA and CDR2 YSYEKL. V lost 1 base to trimming and J lost 2 bases, with 13 bases between them. The CDR3 has 16 residues. The CDR3 DNA sequence: TGCGCCAGCAGCCAAGTGTCCGGGAGCTCCACAGATACGCAGTATTTT. This codes for CASSQVSGSSTDTQYF.

This clonotype was seen only a few times. The chain has TRBV5-8 and TRBJ1-5; no clear D gene. The CDR3 runs to 17 residues. The V end lost 0 bases, the J end lost 1 base, and 14 bases lay between the germline ends. From germline, CDR1 is SGHTS and CDR2 YDEGEE. CDR3: CASSLGVGVRSNQPQHF. The CDR3 region has the DNA TGTGCCAGCAGCTTGGGAGTGGGCGTCAGGAGCAATCAGCCCCAGCATTTT.

This clonotype was seen repeatedly, ten times or more. The V and J genes are TRBV3-1 and TRBJ1-2, with 7 bases matching TRBD1. The CDR3 consists of 11 residues. The V gene's germline CDR1 is LGHDT and CDR2 YNNKEL (reference sequence). V lost 7 bases to trimming and J lost 8 bases; unmatched junction nucleotides: 4. The CDR3 here is CASTGQSGYTF. CDR3 DNA sequence: TGTGCCAGCACGGGACAGTCGGGCTACACCTTC.

On this clonotype: A much larger clone sits a single nucleotide away, making a read error possible. The chain couples TRBV5-1 to TRBJ1-6; D unclear. The CDR3 runs to 15 residues. Germline V gives CDR1 SGHRS, CDR2 YFSETQ. The CDR3 bases are TGCGTCAGCAGCTTGAAGGGTCAAGATAATTCACCCCTCCACTTT. This gives the protein CVSSLKGQDNSPLHF.